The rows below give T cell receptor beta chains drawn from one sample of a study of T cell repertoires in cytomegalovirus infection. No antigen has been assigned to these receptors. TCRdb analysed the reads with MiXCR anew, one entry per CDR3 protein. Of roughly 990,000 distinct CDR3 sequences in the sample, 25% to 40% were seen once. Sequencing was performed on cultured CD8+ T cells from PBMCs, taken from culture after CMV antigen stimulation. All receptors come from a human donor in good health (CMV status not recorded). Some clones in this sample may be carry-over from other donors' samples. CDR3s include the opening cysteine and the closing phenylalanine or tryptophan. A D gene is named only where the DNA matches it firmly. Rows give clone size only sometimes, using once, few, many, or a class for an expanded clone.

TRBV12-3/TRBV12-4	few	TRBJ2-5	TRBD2	TGTGCCAGCAGTTTCCCCGACATGGTAGCGGGGGGGCCGGATGAGACCCAGTACTTC	CASSFPDMVAGGPDETQYF
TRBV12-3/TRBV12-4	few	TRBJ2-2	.	TGTGCCAGCAGTTTAGCGGGGCGCAGGGCCGGGGAGCTGTTTTTT	CASSLAGRRAGELFF
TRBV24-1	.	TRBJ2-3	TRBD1	TGTGCCACCAGTGTTCCTCAGGGGGCACATACGCAGTATTTT	CATSVPQGAHTQYF
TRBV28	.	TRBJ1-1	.	TGTGCCAGCAGACAGGCACCGAACACTGAAGCTTTCTTT	CASRQAPNTEAFF
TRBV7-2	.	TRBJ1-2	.	TGTGCCAGCAGCTCACCCCGTGACAAGTATGGCTACACCTTC	CASSSPRDKYGYTF
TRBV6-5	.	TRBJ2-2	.	TGTGCCAGCTCTACAGGGCGGGAGAACACCGGGGAGCTGTTTTTT	CASSTGRENTGELFF
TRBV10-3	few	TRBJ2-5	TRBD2	TGTGCCATCAGTGCCCCGGGACTAACGAAAGAACCCCAAGAGACCCAGTACTTC	CAISAPGLTKEPQETQYF
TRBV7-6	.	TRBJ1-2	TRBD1	TGTGCCAGCAGCTTCGGGACAGGGGAATACTATGGCTACACCTTC	CASSFGTGEYYGYTF
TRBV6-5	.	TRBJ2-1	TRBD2	TGTGCCGGCAGTTACGGGATAGCGGGGGGGGTTACGAATGAGCAGTTCTTC	CAGSYGIAGGVTNEQFF
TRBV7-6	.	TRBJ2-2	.	TGTGCCAGCAGCCCTACCGGACAGACCGGGGAGCTGTTTTTT	CASSPTGQTGELFF
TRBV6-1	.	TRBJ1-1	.	TGTGCCAGCAGCTTGGAGGGGTCCCTTCACACTGAAGCTTTCTTT	CASSLEGSLHTEAFF
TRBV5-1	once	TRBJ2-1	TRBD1	TGCGCCAGCAGCTTGGAAGACAGGGGGAGGGATGAGCAGTTCTTC	CASSLEDRGRDEQFF
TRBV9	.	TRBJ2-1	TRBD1	TGTGCCAGCAGCCCCCGGACCGGGACAGGGTTTTATGAGCAGTTCTTC	CASSPRTGTGFYEQFF
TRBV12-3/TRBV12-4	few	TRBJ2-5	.	TGTGCCAGCAGCTATGGGCCGCGCGAGACCCAGTACTTC	CASSYGPRETQYF
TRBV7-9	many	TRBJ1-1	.	TGTGCCAGTTTAAGAGAGGGTAACCCTGAAGCTTTCTTT	CASLREGNPEAFF
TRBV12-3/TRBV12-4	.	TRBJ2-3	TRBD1	TGTACCAGCAGTTTTGACAGGGGGGTTGATACGCAGTATTTT	CTSSFDRGVDTQYF
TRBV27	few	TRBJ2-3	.	TGTGCCAGCAGTTTTGGAGCAAAGCTTGATACGCAGTATTTT	CASSFGAKLDTQYF
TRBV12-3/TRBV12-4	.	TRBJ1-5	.	TGTGCCAGCAGTTTCCCCCCCCGCAATGATCAGCCCCAGCATTTT	CASSFPPRNDQPQHF
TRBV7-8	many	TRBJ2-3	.	TGTGCCAGCAGCTTAAAGAGGACAGATACGCAGTATTTT	CASSLKRTDTQYF
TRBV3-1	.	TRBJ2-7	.	TGTGCCAGCAGCCCAATGGGATACTACGAGCAGTACTTC	CASSPMGYYEQYF
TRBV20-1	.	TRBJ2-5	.	TGCAGTGCTAGAGAGGGGTTAAGCAAGACCCAGTACTTC	CSAREGLSKTQYF
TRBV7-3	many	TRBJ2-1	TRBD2	TGTGCCAGCAGCTTAGAACTAGCGGGGGGCTTTAGCTCCTACAATGAGCAGTTCTTC	CASSLELAGGFSSYNEQFF
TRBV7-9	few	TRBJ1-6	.	TGTGCCAGCAGCTCGGGACCGTATAATTCACCCCTCCACTTT	CASSSGPYNSPLHF
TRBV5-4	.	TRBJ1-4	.	TGTGCCAGCAGCTTGATCCCAGCGGATGAAAAACTGTTTTTT	CASSLIPADEKLFF
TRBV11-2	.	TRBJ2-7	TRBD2	TGTGCCAGCAGTGACAGCGGGGGGTACTACGAGCAGTACTTC	CASSDSGGYYEQYF
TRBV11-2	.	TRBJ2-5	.	TGTGCCAGCAGTCAAAGGGACCAAGAGACCCAGTACTTC	CASSQRDQETQYF
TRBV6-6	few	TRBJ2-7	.	TGTGCCAGCACCGGGACGCCGGAAACCTACGAGCAGTACTTC	CASTGTPETYEQYF